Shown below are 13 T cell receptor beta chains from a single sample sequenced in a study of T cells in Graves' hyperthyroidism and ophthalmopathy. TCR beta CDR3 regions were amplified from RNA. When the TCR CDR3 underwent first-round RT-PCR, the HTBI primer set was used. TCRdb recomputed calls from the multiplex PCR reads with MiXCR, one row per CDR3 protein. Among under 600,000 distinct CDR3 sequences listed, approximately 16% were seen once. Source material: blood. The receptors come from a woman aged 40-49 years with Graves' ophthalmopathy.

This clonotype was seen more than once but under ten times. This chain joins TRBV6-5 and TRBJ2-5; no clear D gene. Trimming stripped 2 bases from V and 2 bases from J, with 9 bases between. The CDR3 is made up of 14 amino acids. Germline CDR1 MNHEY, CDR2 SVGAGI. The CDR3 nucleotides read TGTGCCAGCAGTTACGCCGGCCCTCAAGAGACCCAGTACTTC. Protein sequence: CASSYAGPQETQYF.

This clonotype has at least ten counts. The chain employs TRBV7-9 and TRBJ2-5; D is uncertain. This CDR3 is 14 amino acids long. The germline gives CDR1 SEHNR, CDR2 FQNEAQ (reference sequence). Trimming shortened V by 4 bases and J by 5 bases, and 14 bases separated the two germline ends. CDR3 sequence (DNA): TGTGCCAGCAGCTCCACTGACAAGTGGGAGACCCAGTACTTC. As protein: CASSSTDKWETQYF.

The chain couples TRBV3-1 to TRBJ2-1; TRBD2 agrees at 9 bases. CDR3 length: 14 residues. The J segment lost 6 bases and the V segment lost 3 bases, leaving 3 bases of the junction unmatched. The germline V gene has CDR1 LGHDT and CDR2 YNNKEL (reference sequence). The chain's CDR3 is CASSHSGLANEQFF. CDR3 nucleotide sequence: TGTGCCAGCAGCCACTCGGGACTAGCCAATGAGCAGTTCTTC.

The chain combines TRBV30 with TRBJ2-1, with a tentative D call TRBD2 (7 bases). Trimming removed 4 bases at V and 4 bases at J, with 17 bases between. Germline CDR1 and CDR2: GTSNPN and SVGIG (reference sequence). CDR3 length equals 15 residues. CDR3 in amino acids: CAWKTWGGGYNEQFF. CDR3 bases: TGTGCCTGGAAGACATGGGGGGGCGGTTACAATGAGCAGTTCTTC.

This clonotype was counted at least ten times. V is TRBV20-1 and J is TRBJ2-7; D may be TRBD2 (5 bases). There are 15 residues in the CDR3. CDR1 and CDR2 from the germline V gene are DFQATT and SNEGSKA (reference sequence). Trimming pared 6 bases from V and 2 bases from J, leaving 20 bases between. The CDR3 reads CSAVLGRPRAYEQYF. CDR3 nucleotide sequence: TGCAGTGCGGTGCTAGGAAGGCCGCGGGCCTACGAGCAGTACTTC.

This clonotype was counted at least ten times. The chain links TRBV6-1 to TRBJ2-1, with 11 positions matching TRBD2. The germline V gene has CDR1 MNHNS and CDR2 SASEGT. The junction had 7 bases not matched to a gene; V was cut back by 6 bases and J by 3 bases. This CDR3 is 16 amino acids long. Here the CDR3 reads CASSVGLAGVYNEQFF. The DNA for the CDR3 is TGTGCCAGCAGCGTCGGACTAGCGGGCGTCTACAATGAGCAGTTCTTC.

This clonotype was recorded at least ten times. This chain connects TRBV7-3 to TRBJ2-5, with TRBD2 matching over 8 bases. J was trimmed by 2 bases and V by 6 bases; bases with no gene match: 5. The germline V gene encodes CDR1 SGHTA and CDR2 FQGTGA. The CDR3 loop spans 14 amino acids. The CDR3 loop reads CASSKRGPQETQYF. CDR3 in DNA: TGTGCCAGCAGTAAGCGGGGGCCACAAGAGACCCAGTACTTC.

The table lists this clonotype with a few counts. This CDR3 reads CAISATGGYTF. The CDR3, as DNA: TGTGCCATCAGTGCGACTGGCGGCTACACCTTC. The J gene is TRBJ1-2, the V gene TRBV10-3; unclear D gene. V gave up 4 bases and J gave up 8 bases, with 8 bases separating them. Per germline, CDR1 ENHRY and CDR2 SYGVKD. The CDR3 sequence is 11 residues long.

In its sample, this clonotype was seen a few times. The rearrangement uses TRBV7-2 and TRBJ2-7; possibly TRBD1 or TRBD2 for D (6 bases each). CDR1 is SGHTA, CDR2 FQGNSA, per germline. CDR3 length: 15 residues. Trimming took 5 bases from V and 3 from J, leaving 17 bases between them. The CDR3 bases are TGTGCCAGCAGCCAGGGGCCTAGCGCCTTCTACGAGCAGTACTTC. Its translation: CASSQGPSAFYEQYF.

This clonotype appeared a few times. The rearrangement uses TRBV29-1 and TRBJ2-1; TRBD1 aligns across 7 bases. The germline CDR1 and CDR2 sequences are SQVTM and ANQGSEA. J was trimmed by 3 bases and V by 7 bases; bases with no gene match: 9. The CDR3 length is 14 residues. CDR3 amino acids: CSALPRDSYNEQFF. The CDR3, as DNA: TGCAGCGCCCTACCCCGGGACAGCTACAATGAGCAGTTCTTC.

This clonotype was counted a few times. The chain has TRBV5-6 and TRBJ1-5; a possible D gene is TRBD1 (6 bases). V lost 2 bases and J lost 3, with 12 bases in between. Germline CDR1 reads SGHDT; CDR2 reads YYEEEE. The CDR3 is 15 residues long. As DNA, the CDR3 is TGTGCCAGCAGCTTCAGGACAGTGGACAATCAGCCCCAGCATTTT. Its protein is CASSFRTVDNQPQHF.

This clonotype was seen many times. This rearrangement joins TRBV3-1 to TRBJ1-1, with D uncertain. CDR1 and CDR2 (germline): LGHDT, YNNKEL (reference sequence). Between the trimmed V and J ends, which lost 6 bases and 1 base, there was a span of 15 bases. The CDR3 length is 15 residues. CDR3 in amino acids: CASSSPRGENTEAFF. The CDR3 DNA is TGTGCCAGCAGTTCACCCCGGGGAGAGAACACTGAAGCTTTCTTT.

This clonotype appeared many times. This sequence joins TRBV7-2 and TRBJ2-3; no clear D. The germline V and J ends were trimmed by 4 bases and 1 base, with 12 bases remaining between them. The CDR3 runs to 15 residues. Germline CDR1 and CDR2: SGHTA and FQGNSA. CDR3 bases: TGTGCCAGCAGCTCCGTAGCTGCGGGCACAGATACGCAGTATTTT. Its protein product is CASSSVAAGTDTQYF.